This T cell receptor (beta chain) was recorded in a study of T-cell memory formation after mild COVID-19. Deletions cut 3 bases from V and 7 bases from J, with 13 bases between. This CDR3 has 13 amino acids. Germline V lookup: CDR1 MNHEY, CDR2 SVGEGT. MiXCR was run by TCRdb on the 5' RACE reads, yielding one entry per CDR3 protein. The sample lists 200,000 to 250,000 distinct CDR3 sequences, roughly 10% occurring once. This clonotype turned up a few times. The source is a man aged 18-30 years who had mild COVID-19 (a few samples of this study predate the infection). Cell type and time point are not known. V and J are TRBV6-2 or TRBV6-3 and TRBJ2-7; D uncertain. Material: PBMCs or a T cell subset sorted from them (not recorded which). For the CDR3, the DNA is TGTGCCAGCAGTTATCTCCGCGACTGGGAGCAGTACTTC. Encoded protein: CASSYLRDWEQYF.